What follows are 20 T cell receptor beta chains derived from one specimen sequenced in a study of cytomegalovirus exposure and HLA in healthy donors. Produced via immunoSEQ multiplex PCR; TCRdb's table is partial and in-frame only. The sample yields about 140,000 clones, approximately 85% seen once. Material: PBMCs. These receptors were collected from a woman aged 25 to 39 in good health and CMV-seronegative.

This rearrangement joins TRBV9 to TRBJ1-5; D possibly corresponds to TRBD1 (5 bases). The CDR3 contains 14 residues. The V gene lost 3 bases and the J gene lost 5 bases, with 12 bases spanning the gap. CDR1 is SGDLS and CDR2 is YYNGEE in the germline V gene. The CDR3 reads CASSDPWGHQPQHF. The CDR3 DNA reads as TGTGCCAGCAGCGACCCCTGGGGCCATCAGCCCCAGCATTTT.

The V and J genes are TRBV6-1 and TRBJ1-5; perhaps TRBD1 as D (6 bases). The ends were cut back, 3 bases at V and 10 bases at J, with 16 bases in the middle. The CDR3 spans 14 residues. Germline lookup yields CDR1 MNHNS and CDR2 SASEGT. The CDR3 is CASSDEGEYGPQHF. The CDR3 DNA sequence: TGTGCCAGCAGTGATGAGGGGGAGTACGGTCCCCAGCATTTT.

The gene calls are TRBV5-1 and TRBJ2-5, with D maybe TRBD1 (6 bases). V was cut by 4 bases and J by 0 bases, with 13 bases left in between. CDR1 is SGHRS, CDR2 YFSETQ, per germline. The CDR3 consists of 15 residues. The CDR3 DNA reads TGCGCCAGCAGCGTACAGGGTCAGTACCAAGAGACCCAGTACTTC. Its translation: CASSVQGQYQETQYF.

The J gene is TRBJ1-4, the V gene TRBV7-9, with 8 bases identical to TRBD1. This CDR3 has 19 residues. The germline gives CDR1 SEHNR, CDR2 FQNEAQ (reference sequence). Losses at the gene ends were 3 bases for V and 0 bases for J; bases not matched to a gene: 12. CDR3 sequence (DNA): TGTGCCAGCAGCTTCGGGCTGACAGGGGTGAGCGCAACTAATGAAAAACTGTTTTTT. This encodes CASSFGLTGVSATNEKLFF.

Only one count was recorded for this clone. The chain employs TRBV7-3 and TRBJ2-1; 7 bases map to TRBD2. There are 13 residues in the CDR3. Trimming cost V 3 bases and J 10 bases; bases outside gene matches: 6. Germline V lookup: CDR1 SGHTA, CDR2 FQGTGA. For the CDR3, the DNA is TGTGCCAGCAGCTTTACGGGGGGTGGCGAGCAGTTCTTC. Amino acids: CASSFTGGGEQFF.

The CDR3 DNA reads TGTGCCAGCAGTGAATGGGTCAGGGGCGAGCAGTACTTC. Translated, it gives CASSEWVRGEQYF. The chain carries TRBV2 and TRBJ2-7; D is perhaps TRBD1 (6 bases). This CDR3 has 13 residues. V was clipped by 2 bases and J by 6 bases, with 11 bases between them. In germline, CDR1 is SNHLY, CDR2 FYNNEI.

The V gene is TRBV19, the J gene TRBJ1-6, with TRBD1 identical over 7 bases. J lost 8 bases, V lost 6 bases, and 4 bases had no gene match. Germline V lookup: CDR1 LNHDA, CDR2 SQIVND (reference sequence). CDR3 length: 13 amino acids. Here the CDR3 reads CASSGDRDSPLHF. The CDR3 coding sequence is TGTGCCAGTAGCGGAGACAGGGATTCACCCCTCCACTTT. The full variable domain, completed using reference TRBV19 and TRBJ1-6, is DGGITQSPKYLFRKEGQNVTLSCEQNLNHDAMYWYRQDPGQGLRLIYYSQIVNDFQKGDIAEGYSVSREKKESFPLTVTSAQKNPTAFYLCASSGDRDSPLHFGNGTRLTVT.

The rearrangement joins TRBV6-5 to TRBJ2-1; 8 positions match TRBD2. The V and J ends lost 0 bases and 1 base, in that order; junction bases with no gene match: 2. Germline assignment: CDR1 MNHEY and CDR2 SVGAGI. The CDR3 runs 16 residues. CDR3 nucleotide sequence: TGTGCCAGCAGTTACTCCGCGGGGGGTTCCTACAATGAGCAGTTCTTC. Its protein product is CASSYSAGGSYNEQFF.

The genes are TRBV6-5 and TRBJ1-1; 8 bases are a match to TRBD1. From germline, CDR1 is MNHEY and CDR2 SVGAGI. The CDR3 is 14 residues long. V gave up 5 bases and J gave up 7 bases; unmatched junction bases: 9. CDR3 loop: CASSGWTGNYEAFF. The CDR3 region has the DNA TGTGCCAGCAGTGGGTGGACAGGGAACTATGAAGCTTTCTTT.

The CDR3 DNA reads as TGTGCCAGCAAAGAGAGAAGTGCCTCAGGGACCATATATTTT. This codes for CASKERSASGTIYF. The chain links TRBV28 to TRBJ1-3; possibly TRBD1 for D (5 bases). The CDR3 is 14 amino acids. Per germline, CDR1 MDHEN and CDR2 SYDVKM. Trimming took 7 bases from V and 10 from J, leaving 20 bases between them. Full variable domain (outside the CDR3, taken from reference TRBV28 and TRBJ1-3): DVKVTQSSRYLVKRTGEKVFLECVQDMDHENMFWYRQDPGLGLRLIYFSYDVKMKEKGDIPEGYSVSREKKERFSLILESASTNQTSMYLCASKERSASGTIYFGEGSWLTVV.

This clone was counted a few times. The chain joins TRBV18 to TRBJ1-6, with D possibly TRBD1 on 5 matching bases. Germline values: CDR1 KGHSH, CDR2 LQKENI. V lost 3 bases and J lost 9, with 12 bases in between. This CDR3 has 14 residues. The CDR3 sequence is CASSPEGFGSPLHF. The DNA of the CDR3 is TGTGCCAGCTCACCGGAGGGGTTTGGTTCACCCCTCCACTTT.

J is TRBJ1-2 and V is TRBV18; D is possibly TRBD1 (5 bases). The CDR3 loop spans 13 amino acids. Trimming stripped 3 bases from V and 11 bases from J, with 16 bases between. Germline values: CDR1 KGHSH, CDR2 LQKENI. CDR3 residues: CASSPWDRRDYTF. The CDR3 DNA is TGTGCCAGCTCACCCTGGGACCGGAGGGATTACACCTTC.

This clone came up a few times. V is TRBV2 and J is TRBJ1-1; 7 bases are a match to TRBD1. Trimming removed 6 bases from V and 8 bases from J; junction bases left unmatched: 6. CDR3 length: 12 residues. Germline V gene sequence: CDR1 SNHLY, CDR2 FYNNEI. The DNA of the CDR3 is TGTGCCAGCAGGAGACAGGGTTCCGAAGCTTTCTTT. Its protein product is CASRRQGSEAFF.

The rearrangement links TRBV29-1 to TRBJ1-2; a weak D match, TRBD1 (6 bases). Germline CDR1 reads SQVTM; CDR2 reads ANQGSEA. The CDR3 contains 11 residues. V was shortened by 4 bases and J by 8 bases, with 11 bases between the two germline ends. For the CDR3, the DNA is TGCAGCGTTGCAGGGGCGCCGGGCTACACCTTC. As protein: CSVAGAPGYTF.

V is TRBV4-1 and J is TRBJ1-2; 9 bases align to TRBD1. Trimming cost V 5 bases and J 4 bases; bases outside gene matches: 20. The CDR3 is made up of 19 amino acids. Germline V lookup: CDR1 MGHRA, CDR2 YSYEKL. CDR3 region: CASSYQGGTGISEIYGYTF. CDR3 coding DNA: TGCGCCAGCAGCTACCAGGGGGGGACAGGGATCTCGGAAATCTATGGCTACACCTTC.

The rearrangement joins TRBV6-5 to TRBJ2-5; D might be TRBD2 (5 bases). Germline V lookup: CDR1 MNHEY, CDR2 SVGAGI. The CDR3 has 13 amino acids. The V end lost 6 bases, the J end lost 1 base, and 9 bases lay between the germline ends. The CDR3 nucleotides read TGTGCCAGCAGCCGGACTCTCCAAGAGACCCAGTACTTC. Its protein product is CASSRTLQETQYF.

V is TRBV29-1 and J is TRBJ1-1, with a possible D match to TRBD1 (5 bases). The CDR3 contains 11 residues. V was clipped by 1 base and J by 12 bases, with 12 bases between them. Germline CDR1 reads SQVTM; CDR2 reads ANQGSEA. The CDR3 DNA is TGCAGCGTTGAAGTGGACACAAAAACTTTCTTT. This codes for CSVEVDTKTFF.

V usage is TRBV5-4 and J usage is TRBJ1-1; 8 nucleotides line up with TRBD1. This CDR3 has 14 residues. Germline CDR1 reads SGHNT; CDR2 reads YYREEE (reference sequence). The V and J ends lost 2 bases and 10 bases, in that order; junction bases with no gene match: 10. CDR3 loop: CASSLPQGAAGAFF. The CDR3, as DNA: TGTGCCAGCAGCTTACCTCAGGGGGCAGCAGGAGCTTTCTTT.

The rearrangement links TRBV6-6 to TRBJ2-1; 9 bases line up with TRBD2. The CDR3 is made up of 15 amino acids. V gave up 5 bases and J gave up 4 bases; unmatched junction bases: 6. The germline V gene has CDR1 MNHNY and CDR2 SVGAGI (reference sequence). The CDR3 region has the DNA TGTGCCAGCAGTCAAGCGGGGGGCTTTTACAATGAGCAGTTCTTC. Encoded protein: CASSQAGGFYNEQFF.

This chain links TRBV5-1 with TRBJ2-1; TRBD2 might be the D (7 bases). The CDR3 totals 15 residues. The V gene lost 0 bases and the J gene lost 2 bases, with 9 bases spanning the gap. Germline V gene sequence: CDR1 SGHRS, CDR2 YFSETQ. The CDR3 is CASSLGGGTYNEQFF. The CDR3 region has the DNA TGCGCCAGCAGCTTGGGGGGGGGCACCTACAATGAGCAGTTCTTC.